This entry features one TCR beta chain sequence. The clone's antigen remains unknown. Per-base quality was not reported, and no clone a single base away is much larger than it. The sample originates from a study of siplizumab effects on memory and regulatory T cells (dated by TCRdb to about 2019). Background for the entire study: The study examined how the anti-CD2 antibody siplizumab affects alloreactive T-cell subsets in allogeneic mixed lymphocyte reactions built from human PBMCs. Results the study describes overall, beyond this receptor: For roughly 80-96% of proliferating CD4+ or CD8+ clones, no naive or memory phenotype could be assigned. Siplizumab significantly lowered the cumulative frequency of alloreactive sequences that could be traced to unstimulated CD4+ memory T cells. Because sequences at frequencies below about 10^-5 were poorly captured, only a minor fraction of alloreactive clones could be mapped back to unstimulated subsets. Of the alloreactive CD4+ clones that could be mapped, the Treg-derived share averaged approximately 69% with siplizumab compared with 26.9% in control reactions. Unstimulated naive T cells appeared more diverse than memory T cells, and naive cells seemed to contribute substantially to the alloresponse. Whether proliferating Tregs from siplizumab cultures were suppressive was not functionally confirmed.

Measured from the cysteine to the phenylalanine, the CDR3 is 16 residues long. Just the 48-base CDR3 DNA is kept, in frame starting at base 1. The germline V gene sets CDR1 to SNHLY and CDR2 to FYNNEI. V lost 4 bases and J lost 0 bases; the stretch between them is 15 bases long. Sorted unstimulated T cells and proliferating T cells recovered from mixed lymphocyte reactions underwent TCRbeta CDR3 sequencing. Fresh whole blood from nine to eleven HLA-typed healthy donors was used to isolate PBMCs. The library was produced with the immunoSEQ multiplex PCR assay. Approximately 100,000 TCR templates per sample were assayed on the deep sequencing platform. Genomic DNA extracted from sorted T cells was the material used for TCRbeta CDR3 sequencing. The original pipeline was this. Clonal analysis of TCRbeta CDR3 data was done in the R programming language. Alloreactive CD4+ and CD8+ clones were defined by comparing unstimulated samples with post-reaction CFSE-low samples. By matching sequences to the repertoires of sorted unstimulated Treg and non-Treg cells, each alloreactive CD4+ clone was assigned a regulatory or non-regulatory origin. TCRdb holds this immuneACCESS table with in-frame rearrangements only. Some clones are missing; in checked studies, unresolved V genes explain under half, and the rest has no known cause. V, J and clone size are those of that table, while D and trimming were read from the DNA. In all, the sample holds tens of thousands of clones, and more than 80% of those were seen once. Roughly 28% of the sample is taken by the ten largest.

Sequencing input: CD8+ T cells sorted from blood. The clonotype comes from a human donor in good health. The rearranged chain carries TRBV2 and TRBJ1-1; no D gene can be assigned with confidence. This receptor carries the CDR3 CASSGRTAIMNTEAFF. The base sequence is TGTGCCAGCAGTGGGCGGACGGCAATCATGAACACTGAAGCTTTCTTT. The full variable domain, completed from the reference TRBV2 and TRBJ1-1 proteins outside the CDR3, reads EPEVTQTPSHQVTQMGQEVILRCVPISNHLYFYWYRQILGQKVEFLVSFYNNEISEKSEIFDDQFSVERPDGSNFTLKIRSTKLEDSAMYFCASSGRTAIMNTEAFFGQGTRLTVV.